These T cell receptor beta chains were read from a single sample in a study of blood T cell repertoires in COVID-19. Using immunoSEQ multiplex PCR, the repertoire was profiled, and TCRdb retains in-frame clones only, with some absent. The sample has around 280,000 clones, roughly 90% seen once. The specimen was peripheral blood. Receptor source: a woman between 25 and 40 years old with COVID-19, enrolled during active disease. CDR3s include the opening cysteine and the closing phenylalanine or tryptophan. Each record gives: J gene, CDR3 length, clone size, V gene, D gene, CDR3 protein, CDR3 DNA. The D gene is left open where the match is weak. For some rows the clone size is stated as once, few or many, or as a class when expanded; others skip it.

TRBJ2-1 15 NA TRBV27 NA CASSLLGDTANEQFF TGTGCCAGCAGTTTATTAGGGGATACCGCCAATGAGCAGTTCTTC
TRBJ2-1 14 NA TRBV15 TRBD1 CATSRATTGNEQFF TGTGCCACCAGCAGGGCTACGACAGGGAATGAGCAGTTCTTC
TRBJ1-5 15 once TRBV7-9 NA CASSPGGRGHQPQHF TGTGCCAGCAGCCCAGGCGGCAGGGGCCATCAGCCCCAGCATTTT
TRBJ2-6 19 NA TRBV19 TRBD1 CASSPWPGQGSSGANVLTF TGTGCCAGTAGTCCCTGGCCCGGACAGGGGAGCTCTGGGGCCAACGTCCTGACTTTC
TRBJ2-1 11 NA TRBV30 NA CAWSVRGVQFF TGTGCCTGGAGTGTTCGGGGAGTTCAGTTCTTC
TRBJ2-7 12 NA TRBV18 TRBD1 CASSGQGREQYF TGTGCCAGCTCGGGACAGGGTCGCGAGCAGTACTTC
TRBJ2-5 14 NA TRBV10-3 TRBD2 CAIGGGIVQETQYF TGTGCCATCGGGGGGGGGATTGTTCAAGAGACCCAGTACTTC
TRBJ1-2 12 NA TRBV19 NA CASRSVNRGYTF TGTGCCAGTCGTAGCGTGAATCGTGGCTACACCTTC
TRBJ1-1 13 NA TRBV30 NA CAWSKREGTEAFF TGTGCCTGGAGTAAGAGGGAAGGCACTGAAGCTTTCTTT
TRBJ2-1 16 NA TRBV5-1 TRBD2 CASSLGNSGSSDEQFF TGCGCCAGCAGCTTGGGGAATAGCGGGAGTTCCGATGAGCAGTTCTTC
TRBJ2-3 17 NA TRBV28 TRBD1 CASSLPAGTGSADTQYF TGTGCCAGCAGTTTACCCGCCGGGACAGGGAGTGCAGATACGCAGTATTTT
TRBJ1-5 17 NA TRBV10-3 NA CAISESFLREFDQPQHF TGTGCCATCAGTGAGTCGTTTCTTCGGGAATTTGATCAGCCCCAGCATTTT
TRBJ2-1 16 NA TRBV7-8 NA CASSLAVTGRYNEQFF TGTGCCAGCAGCTTAGCGGTGACAGGTCGCTACAATGAGCAGTTCTTC
TRBJ1-5 15 NA TRBV6-5 NA CASSYSVDSRQPQHF TGTGCCAGCAGTTACTCGGTAGATTCTCGGCAGCCCCAGCATTTT
TRBJ2-1 15 NA TRBV21-1 NA CASSSGLAHYNEQFF TGTGCCAGCAGCTCCGGACTAGCGCACTACAATGAGCAGTTCTTC
TRBJ1-5 13 NA TRBV28 TRBD1 CASRLDRVRPQHF TGTGCCAGCAGACTGGACAGGGTTCGGCCCCAGCATTTT
TRBJ2-3 17 NA TRBV19 TRBD2 CASSIDRPSGRGDTQYF TGTGCCAGTAGTATAGATCGGCCTAGCGGGAGGGGAGATACGCAGTATTTT
TRBJ2-7 14 once TRBV25-1 TRBD1 CASSDQDRDHEQYF TGTGCCAGCAGTGACCAGGACAGGGACCACGAGCAGTACTTC